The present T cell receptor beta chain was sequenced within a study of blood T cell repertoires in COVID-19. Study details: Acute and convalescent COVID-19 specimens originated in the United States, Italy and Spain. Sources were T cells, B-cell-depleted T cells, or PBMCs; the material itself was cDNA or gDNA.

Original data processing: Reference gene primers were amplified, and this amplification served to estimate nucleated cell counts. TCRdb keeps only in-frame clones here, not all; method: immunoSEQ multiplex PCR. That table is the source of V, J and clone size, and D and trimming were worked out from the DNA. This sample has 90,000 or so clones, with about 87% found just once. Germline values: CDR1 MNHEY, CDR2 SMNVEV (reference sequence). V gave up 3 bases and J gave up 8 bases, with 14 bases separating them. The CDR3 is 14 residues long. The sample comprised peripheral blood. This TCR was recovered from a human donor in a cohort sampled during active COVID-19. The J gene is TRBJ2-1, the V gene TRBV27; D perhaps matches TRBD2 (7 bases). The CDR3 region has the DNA TGTGCCAGCAGTTTTGGCGGGGGCATCTATGAGCAGTTCTTC. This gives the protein CASSFGGGIYEQFF.